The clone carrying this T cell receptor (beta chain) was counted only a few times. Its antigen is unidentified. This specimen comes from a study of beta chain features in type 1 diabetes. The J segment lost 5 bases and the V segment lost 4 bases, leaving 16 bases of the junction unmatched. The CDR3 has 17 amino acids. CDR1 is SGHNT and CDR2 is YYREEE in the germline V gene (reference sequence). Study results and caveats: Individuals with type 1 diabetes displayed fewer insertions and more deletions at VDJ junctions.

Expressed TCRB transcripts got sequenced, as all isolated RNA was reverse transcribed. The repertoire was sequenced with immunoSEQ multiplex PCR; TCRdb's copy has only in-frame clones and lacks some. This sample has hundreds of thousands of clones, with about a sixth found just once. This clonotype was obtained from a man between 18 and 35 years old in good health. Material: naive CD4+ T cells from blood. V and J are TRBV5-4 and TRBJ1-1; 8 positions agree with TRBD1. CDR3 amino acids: CASSPTKGQGGGTEAFF. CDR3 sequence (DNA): TGTGCCAGCAGCCCCACAAAAGGACAGGGCGGGGGGACTGAAGCTTTCTTT.